This paragraph reports one TCR beta chain. The antigen is not known. Data came from immunoSEQ multiplex PCR; TCRdb stores just in-frame clones and leaves some out. The data show about 11,000 clones, roughly three quarters seen once. The V end was cut by 4 bases, the J end by 0 bases, with 22 bases between. Germline loops: CDR1 SGHTA, CDR2 FQGNSA. This CDR3 has 19 residues. This sample is part of a study of CD4 T cells in relation to SARS-CoV-2 and coronaviruses. As for the study in general: The negative reference was HIV-1 Nef peptide pool or peptide-free culture.

Before the COVID-19 pandemic, during about 2011-2019, CD4+ T cells were taken from unexposed donors. After about 10 days of culture, CD4+ T cells were isolated. Study-wide findings and caveats: Samples before the pandemic and after infection were not matched within any donor.

The sequence was collected from a human donor in good health. The chain uses TRBV7-2 and TRBJ1-5, with a tentative D call TRBD1 (6 bases). The sequencing input was CD4+ T cells from PBMCs, cultured in vitro. The CDR3 reads CASSYGGGGGHYSNQPQHF. DNA for the CDR3: TGTGCCAGCAGCTATGGGGGAGGTGGGGGCCACTATAGCAATCAGCCCCAGCATTTT.